The 8 T cell receptor beta chains below all came from one sample that was sequenced in a study of T-cell reconstitution after alpha-beta-depleted transplantation in children. Unique molecular identifiers were incorporated into the prepared TCRbeta library. TCRdb fed the PCR reads into MiXCR, producing one record per CDR3 protein. The sample consists of hundreds of thousands of distinct CDR3 sequences, about an eighth of them appearing once. Here the sequenced sample was PBMCs, taken before TCRalphabeta/CD19-depleted stem cell transplant. The receptor source for this set is a girl aged 2 to 10 with congenital amegakaryocytic thrombocytopenia, due to receive a stem cell transplant.

This clonotype has just a few counts. The chain combines TRBV4-1 with TRBJ2-7; 10 positions agree with TRBD2. The V segment lost 6 bases and the J segment 0 bases; nucleotides outside the gene matches: 14. Germline CDR1 reads MGHRA; CDR2 reads YSYEKL. The CDR3 loop spans 18 amino acids. The CDR3 bases are TGCGCCAGCAGTCAGTCACCACCACTAGCGGGGAACTCCTACGAGCAGTACTTC. It translates to CASSQSPPLAGNSYEQYF.

The gene calls are TRBV20-1 and TRBJ1-4; 10 bases map to TRBD1. Germline trimming cut 1 base from V and 7 bases from J; bases unmatched to any gene: 6. CDR3 length: 15 residues. From germline, CDR1 is DFQATT and CDR2 SNEGSKA (reference sequence). DNA of the CDR3: TGCAGTGCTAGAGTTGGGACAGGGGATAGTGAAAAACTGTTTTTT. Amino acids: CSARVGTGDSEKLFF.

This clonotype was picked up many times. The chain carries TRBV29-1 and TRBJ1-2, with 9 bases identical to TRBD1. J gave up 4 bases and V 4 bases, and 1 base lay outside the gene matches. This CDR3 has 12 amino acids. Germline V CDR1 and CDR2: SQVTM, ANQGSEA. The CDR3 bases are TGCAGCGTTGCGACAGGGGGCTATGGCTACACCTTC. It codes for CSVATGGYGYTF.

This clonotype appeared many times. This chain links TRBV29-1 with TRBJ2-2; TRBD2 is a possible D gene (6 bases). V lost 0 bases and J 5 bases, leaving 10 bases between the germline ends. Germline V gives CDR1 SQVTM, CDR2 ANQGSEA. There are 14 residues in the CDR3. The CDR3 region has the DNA TGCAGCGTTGAAGAGTTCGGGGGAACCGGGGAGCTGTTTTTT. Translating it yields CSVEEFGGTGELFF.

This clonotype has a count of ten or more. CDR3 in DNA: TGCAGTGCGACCGGGACTCCTTCACTCGAAGAGACCCAGTACTTC. Encoded protein: CSATGTPSLEETQYF. The chain combines TRBV20-1 with TRBJ2-5; a weak D match, TRBD2 (6 bases). Trimming took 6 bases from V and 3 from J, leaving 20 bases between them. The germline V gene encodes CDR1 DFQATT and CDR2 SNEGSKA (reference sequence). CDR3 length: 15 residues.

This clonotype was counted between two and nine times. The genes are TRBV5-1 and TRBJ2-7; 10 nucleotides align to TRBD2. This CDR3 has 15 amino acids. Germline V CDR1 and CDR2: SGHRS, YFSETQ. Unmatched junction bases numbered 5, after V lost 4 bases and J lost 1 base. The CDR3 DNA is TGCGCCAGCAGCCAGCGGGAGGGCCAGTCCTACGAGCAGTACTTC. This sequence encodes CASSQREGQSYEQYF.

This clonotype was seen more than once but under ten times. The chain is built from TRBV20-1 and TRBJ2-7, with D perhaps given as TRBD1 or TRBD2 (6 bases each). V was shortened by 3 bases and J by 3 bases, with 21 bases between the two germline ends. The CDR3 has 16 residues. Germline CDR1 DFQATT, CDR2 SNEGSKA (reference sequence). CDR3 amino acids: CSASRLGGRGGYEQYF. The CDR3, as DNA: TGCAGTGCTAGTCGGTTGGGCGGCAGGGGAGGCTACGAGCAGTACTTC.

This clonotype was observed many times. The chain uses TRBV29-1 and TRBJ1-1, with 7 nucleotides matching TRBD1. The V gene end was trimmed by 4 bases and the J gene end by 1 base; junction bases not matched to a gene: 18. This CDR3 has 18 residues. The germline gives CDR1 SQVTM, CDR2 ANQGSEA. CDR3 residues: CSVAGTVSPQLTNTEAFF. CDR3 nucleotides: TGCAGCGTTGCGGGGACAGTTTCTCCCCAGTTAACGAACACTGAAGCTTTCTTT.